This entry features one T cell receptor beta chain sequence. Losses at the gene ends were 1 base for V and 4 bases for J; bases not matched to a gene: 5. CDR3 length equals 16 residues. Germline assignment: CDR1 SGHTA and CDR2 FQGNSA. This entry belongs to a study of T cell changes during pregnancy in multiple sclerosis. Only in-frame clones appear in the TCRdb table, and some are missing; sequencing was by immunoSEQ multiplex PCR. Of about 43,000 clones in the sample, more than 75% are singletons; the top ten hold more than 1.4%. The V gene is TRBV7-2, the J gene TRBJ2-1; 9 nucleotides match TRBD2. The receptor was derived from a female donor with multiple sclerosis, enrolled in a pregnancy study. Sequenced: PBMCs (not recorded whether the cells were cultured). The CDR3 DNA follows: TGTGCCAGCAGCTTAGGCCCTAGCGGGGTATACAATGAGCAGTTCTTC. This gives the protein CASSLGPSGVYNEQFF. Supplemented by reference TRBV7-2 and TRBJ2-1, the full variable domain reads GAGVSQSPSNKVTEKGKDVELRCDPISGHTALYWYRQSLGQGLEFLIYFQGNSAPDKSGLPSDRFSAERTGGSVSTLTIQRTQQEDSAVYLCASSLGPSGVYNEQFFGPGTRLTVL.